The clone carrying this T cell receptor beta chain was seen a handful of times. The antigen is unknown. PCR was performed using 60 Vbeta and 13 Jbeta primers. The data were produced by immunoSEQ multiplex PCR, yet TCRdb's version contains in-frame clones alone and is incomplete. Of 100,000 to 150,000 clones listed, around 73% are singletons. This sample is part of a study of cytomegalovirus exposure and HLA in healthy donors. Findings of the study overall: CMV serostatus was the sole immune exposure data available.

This TCR was sampled from a female donor in good health and CMV-seronegative. The sequenced sample consisted of PBMCs.

The CDR3 DNA is TGTGCCAGCAGATCTACTGGGGGACTCCGGCGAGCTGAAGCTTTCTTT. The encoded protein is CASRSTGGLRRAEAFF. V is TRBV28 and J is TRBJ1-1; D perhaps matches TRBD1 (5 bases). V lost 6 bases to trimming and J lost 6 bases, with 23 bases between them. The CDR3 is made up of 16 amino acids. In germline, CDR1 is MDHEN, CDR2 SYDVKM. Variable domain in full (rest from reference TRBV28 and TRBJ1-1): DVKVTQSSRYLVKRTGEKVFLECVQDMDHENMFWYRQDPGLGLRLIYFSYDVKMKEKGDIPEGYSVSREKKERFSLILESASTNQTSMYLCASRSTGGLRRAEAFFGQGTRLTVV.